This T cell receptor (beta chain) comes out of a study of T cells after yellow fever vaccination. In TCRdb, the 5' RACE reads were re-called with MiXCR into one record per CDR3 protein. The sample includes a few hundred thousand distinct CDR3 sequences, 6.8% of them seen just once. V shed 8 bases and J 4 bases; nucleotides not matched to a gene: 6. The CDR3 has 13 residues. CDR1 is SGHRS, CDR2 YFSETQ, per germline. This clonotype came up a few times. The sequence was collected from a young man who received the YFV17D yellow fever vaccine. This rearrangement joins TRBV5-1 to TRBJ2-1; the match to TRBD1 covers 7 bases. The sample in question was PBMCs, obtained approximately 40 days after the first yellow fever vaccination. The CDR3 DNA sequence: TGCGCCAGTAGGACAGGAGCATACAATGAGCAGTTCTTC. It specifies CASRTGAYNEQFF.